The next 32 T cell receptor beta chains were all read from a single sample in a study of T-cell reconstitution after alpha-beta-depleted transplantation in children. During its preparation, the TCRbeta library received unique molecular identifiers. MiXCR was run by TCRdb on the PCR reads, yielding one entry per CDR3 protein. Counted here are over 200,000 distinct CDR3 sequences, around 10% occurring once; the ten biggest clones make up less than 8%. Sample: PBMCs from the stem cell graft donor, taken from the stem cell graft. The source is a human donor who donated a stem cell graft to a child with acute lymphoblastic leukemia.

The table lists this clonotype with many counts. The rearrangement uses TRBV5-1 and TRBJ2-7; no firm D call. CDR1 and CDR2 (germline): SGHRS, YFSETQ. The V end was cut by 0 bases, the J end by 2 bases, with 15 bases between. This CDR3 comprises 16 residues. The CDR3 here is CASSLAQTTLPYEQYF. CDR3 coding DNA: TGCGCCAGCAGCTTGGCCCAGACCACCCTACCCTACGAGCAGTACTTC.

This clonotype has more than one count but fewer than ten. The chain links TRBV6-1 to TRBJ2-1, with a possible D match to TRBD2 (5 bases). The ends were cut back, 6 bases at V and 8 bases at J, with 20 bases in the middle. Germline CDR1 MNHNS, CDR2 SASEGT. There are 15 residues in the CDR3. The chain's CDR3 is CASSAAGAGRDEQFF. The CDR3 DNA is TGTGCCAGCAGCGCTGCGGGCGCCGGAAGGGATGAGCAGTTCTTC.

This clonotype was detected a few times. The rearrangement joins TRBV18 to TRBJ2-5; D unclear. Germline V gene lookup returns CDR1 KGHSH and CDR2 LQKENI. The CDR3 has 17 amino acids. V lost 2 bases, J lost 1 base, and 17 bases lay in between. CDR3 loop: CASSPFAVPTPQETQYF. Here the CDR3 DNA reads TGTGCCAGCTCACCATTCGCAGTACCTACACCCCAAGAGACCCAGTACTTC.

This clonotype came up a few times. The chain has TRBV30 and TRBJ2-2; D is perhaps TRBD1 (5 bases). This CDR3 contains 13 residues. The V gene's germline CDR1 is GTSNPN and CDR2 SVGIG (reference sequence). V dropped 4 bases and J dropped 7 bases, with 13 bases sitting between them. Written as DNA, the CDR3 is TGTGCCTGGACCGGCACAGGTCGCGGGGAGCTGTTTTTT. It translates to CAWTGTGRGELFF.

This clonotype was seen more than once but under ten times. The chain is built from TRBV5-1 and TRBJ2-5; 13 nucleotides agree with TRBD2. Germline lookup yields CDR1 SGHRS and CDR2 YFSETQ. The CDR3 extends over 20 amino acids. J gave up 4 bases and V 3 bases, and 18 bases lay outside the gene matches. The CDR3 here is CASSWTPPRLAGGQIETQYF. The CDR3 DNA sequence: TGCGCCAGCAGCTGGACCCCCCCGCGACTAGCGGGGGGACAGATAGAGACCCAGTACTTC. The full variable domain, in which reference TRBV5-1 and TRBJ2-5 provide the parts outside the CDR3, is KAGVTQTPRYLIKTRGQQVTLSCSPISGHRSVSWYQQTPGQGLQFLFEYFSETQRNKGNFPGRFSGRQFSNSRSEMNVSTLELGDSALYLCASSWTPPRLAGGQIETQYFGPGTRLLVL.

The J gene is TRBJ2-1, the V gene TRBV7-2, with D possibly matching TRBD2 (5 bases). Germline CDR1 reads SGHTA; CDR2 reads FQGNSA. V lost 5 bases, J lost 4 bases, and 9 bases lay in between. The CDR3 loop spans 13 amino acids. Written as DNA, the CDR3 is TGTGCCAGCAGCCGGTGGGAGTACAATGAGCAGTTCTTC. Translated, it gives CASSRWEYNEQFF.

This clonotype has just a few counts. The rearrangement joins TRBV29-1 to TRBJ2-6; 12 bases are a match to TRBD1. The CDR3 totals 19 residues. V was clipped by 3 bases and J by 0 bases; unmatched bases: 9. Germline V gene lookup returns CDR1 SQVTM and CDR2 ANQGSEA. The CDR3 sequence is CSVDPQGTGGHSGANVLTF. As DNA, the CDR3 is TGCAGCGTTGACCCCCAAGGGACAGGGGGCCACTCTGGGGCCAACGTCCTGACTTTC.

This clonotype showed up many times. The rearrangement links TRBV3-1 to TRBJ1-6; D is unclear. CDR3 length: 11 residues. Between the trimmed V and J ends, which lost 6 bases and 8 bases, there was a span of 5 bases. The germline V gene has CDR1 LGHDT and CDR2 YNNKEL (reference sequence). The CDR3 loop reads CASSGDSPLHF. The DNA of the CDR3 is TGTGCCAGCAGTGGAGATTCACCCCTCCACTTT.

This clonotype was counted a few times. This chain connects TRBV20-1 to TRBJ2-7; D remains unclear. V shed 1 base and J shed 2 bases, with 21 bases lying between them. The CDR3 totals 17 residues. Germline V lookup: CDR1 DFQATT, CDR2 SNEGSKA (reference sequence). The CDR3 spells CSARGKGRARMTYEQYF. The CDR3 nucleotides are TGCAGTGCTAGAGGCAAGGGCCGGGCAAGAATGACCTACGAGCAGTACTTC.

V gene TRBV14 combines with J gene TRBJ2-7; no clear D. CDR1 SGHDN and CDR2 FVKESK come from the germline V gene. This CDR3 is 15 amino acids long. V lost 0 bases to trimming and J lost 6 bases, with 15 bases between them. The DNA of the CDR3 is TGTGCCAGCAGCCAAGAAGTGTTACGAGCTTCCGAGCAGTACTTC. Protein: CASSQEVLRASEQYF.

The sample holds many counts of this clonotype. The chain has TRBV5-1 and TRBJ1-1; no definite D call. This CDR3 has 15 amino acids. Trimming shortened V by 2 bases and J by 0 bases, and 11 bases separated the two germline ends. Germline CDR1 reads SGHRS; CDR2 reads YFSETQ. The CDR3 DNA sequence: TGCGCCAGCAGCTTCGGATCCCCGCTGAACACTGAAGCTTTCTTT. Residues: CASSFGSPLNTEAFF.

This clonotype was detected a few times. This chain joins TRBV5-1 and TRBJ1-5, with TRBD1 identical over 9 bases. Germline values: CDR1 SGHRS, CDR2 YFSETQ. This CDR3 contains 20 residues. The V gene end was trimmed by 2 bases and the J gene end by 2 bases; junction bases not matched to a gene: 17. The CDR3 loop is CASSFPRGQGIFVGNQPQHF. The CDR3 nucleotides read TGCGCCAGCAGCTTCCCAAGGGGACAGGGAATATTCGTCGGCAATCAGCCCCAGCATTTT.

This clonotype was detected ten times or more. One junction end does not reproduce the germline sequence, and a read error may be involved. This sequence joins TRBV18 and TRBJ1-5, with unresolved D. Germline CDR1 reads KGHSH; CDR2 reads LQKENI. CDR3 length: 13 residues. The CDR3 DNA reads TGTGCCAGCTCACCAGGTAGCGATCAGCCCCAGCATTTT. Translation: CASSPGSDQPQHF.

In this sample, this clonotype turned up a few times. The V gene is TRBV5-1, the J gene TRBJ1-2; D is unclear. CDR3 length: 12 amino acids. Germline CDR1 SGHRS, CDR2 YFSETQ. Trimming left V 2 bases short and J 10 bases short, with 12 bases between. This CDR3 is CASSFDPHHYTF. The CDR3, as DNA: TGCGCCAGCAGCTTTGATCCCCACCACTACACCTTC.

This clonotype has at least ten counts. The rearrangement uses TRBV29-1 and TRBJ1-2; D gene uncertain. The germline V gene has CDR1 SQVTM and CDR2 ANQGSEA. V dropped 0 bases and J dropped 6 bases, with 5 bases sitting between them. CDR3 length equals 11 residues. CDR3 coding DNA: TGCAGCGTTGAAGATATCAATGGCTACACCTTC. This gives the protein CSVEDINGYTF.

This clonotype appeared many times. This chain connects TRBV12-3 or TRBV12-4 to TRBJ1-5, with D possibly TRBD1 on 6 matching bases. V lost 0 bases and J 6 bases, leaving 15 bases between the germline ends. The CDR3 runs 16 residues. CDR3: CASSLALIGGPQPQHF. The CDR3 DNA follows: TGTGCCAGCAGTTTAGCGCTCATTGGGGGCCCTCAGCCCCAGCATTTT.

At least ten counts were recorded for this clonotype. The chain has TRBV6-5 and TRBJ2-1, with 7 bases aligning to TRBD1. Germline V lookup: CDR1 MNHEY, CDR2 SVGAGI. This CDR3 comprises 14 residues. Unmatched junction bases numbered 7, after V lost 2 bases and J lost 9 bases. CDR3: CASSYVTGLAEQFF. CDR3 in DNA: TGTGCCAGCAGTTACGTGACAGGGCTAGCTGAGCAGTTCTTC.

In its sample, this clonotype was seen many times. The chain employs TRBV7-9 and TRBJ2-1; 8 bases line up with TRBD1. The V gene end was trimmed by 1 base and the J gene end by 3 bases; junction bases not matched to a gene: 8. The CDR3 runs 17 residues. The germline V gene encodes CDR1 SEHNR and CDR2 FQNEAQ (reference sequence). CDR3 residues: CASSLGRGLSNYNEQFF. CDR3 coding DNA: TGTGCCAGCAGCTTAGGCAGGGGGCTTTCTAACTACAATGAGCAGTTCTTC.

This clonotype was observed a few times. The V gene is TRBV5-6, the J gene TRBJ2-3, with D perhaps matching TRBD1 or TRBD2 (5 bases each). V lost 1 base and J lost 1, with 22 bases in between. Germline values: CDR1 SGHDT, CDR2 YYEEEE. The CDR3 totals 19 residues. CDR3 nucleotide sequence: TGTGCCAGCAGCTTGTCGACTTTTCCGGGTGTGGGGGGCACAGATACGCAGTATTTT. Residues: CASSLSTFPGVGGTDTQYF.

This clonotype was found many times. This rearrangement joins TRBV5-1 to TRBJ2-3; TRBD1 aligns across 8 bases. J was trimmed by 0 bases and V by 2 bases; bases with no gene match: 14. The germline gives CDR1 SGHRS, CDR2 YFSETQ. This CDR3 is 19 amino acids long. The chain's CDR3 is CASSFYPSRQGYSTDTQYF. In DNA, the CDR3 is TGCGCCAGCAGCTTCTACCCCTCCCGACAGGGGTATAGCACAGATACGCAGTATTTT.

This clonotype was detected ten times or more. The CDR3 bases are TGCAGTGCTCAGGAGGCTAGGTGGCGCACCGGGGAGCTGTTTTTT. It codes for CSAQEARWRTGELFF. The chain employs TRBV20-1 and TRBJ2-2; D is perhaps TRBD2 (5 bases). V lost 5 bases and J lost 4, with 17 bases in between. The CDR3 covers 15 residues. CDR1 DFQATT and CDR2 SNEGSKA come from the germline V gene (reference sequence).

The chain uses TRBV7-2 and TRBJ2-7; no definite D call. This CDR3 contains 13 residues. V gave up 5 bases and J gave up 6 bases, with 14 bases separating them. Germline V gives CDR1 SGHTA, CDR2 FQGNSA. Here the CDR3 DNA reads TGTGCCAGCAGCCAGGTCATATCGAGCGAGCAGTACTTC. Translated: CASSQVISSEQYF.

This clonotype has ten or more counts. The chain's CDR3 is CSVGLTENTEAFF. DNA for the CDR3: TGCAGCGTTGGTTTGACGGAGAACACTGAAGCTTTCTTT. The V and J genes are TRBV29-1 and TRBJ1-1; D gene uncertain. The CDR3 runs to 13 residues. The germline V gene has CDR1 SQVTM and CDR2 ANQGSEA. V shed 4 bases and J shed 1 base, with 10 bases lying between them.

The rearrangement uses TRBV5-1 and TRBJ1-6; a weak D match, TRBD1 (6 bases). V lost 4 bases to trimming and J lost 8 bases, with 13 bases between them. CDR1 is SGHRS and CDR2 is YFSETQ in the germline V gene. The CDR3 has 14 amino acids. The CDR3 loop reads CASSEQGWDSPLHF. The DNA of the CDR3 is TGCGCCAGCAGCGAACAGGGATGGGATTCACCCCTCCACTTT.

For this clonotype: Given a much more abundant clone one base away, this may be a read error. The chain is built from TRBV20-1 and TRBJ2-3; TRBD2 agrees at 8 bases. CDR3 length: 17 amino acids. Germline lookup yields CDR1 DFQATT and CDR2 SNEGSKA (reference sequence). Here the CDR3 reads CCARDYMGTSFADTQYF. Here the CDR3 DNA reads TGCTGTGCTAGAGACTACATGGGGACTAGTTTCGCAGATACGCAGTATTTT.

In this sample, this clonotype turned up many times. The rearrangement joins TRBV27 to TRBJ2-2; 9 bases line up with TRBD2. The CDR3 has 17 residues. Looked up from germline, CDR1 is MNHEY and CDR2 is SMNVEV (reference sequence). Trimming removed 5 bases from V and 4 bases from J; junction bases left unmatched: 11. This chain's CDR3 is CASSPTMTSGFTGELFF. The DNA for the CDR3 is TGTGCCAGCAGTCCGACGATGACTAGCGGCTTCACCGGGGAGCTGTTTTTT.

This clonotype turned up a few times. This chain connects TRBV12-3 or TRBV12-4 to TRBJ2-3, with 8 nucleotides matching TRBD1. This CDR3 has 13 residues. V lost 6 bases, J lost 6 bases, and 5 bases stayed unmatched. The CDR3 loop reads CASRAQGVDTQYF. CDR3 bases: TGTGCCAGCAGGGCACAGGGGGTCGATACGCAGTATTTT.

J is TRBJ2-7 and V is TRBV5-1; D perhaps matches TRBD2 (6 bases). Germline V gene sequence: CDR1 SGHRS, CDR2 YFSETQ. This CDR3 spans 13 amino acids. Trimming cost V 0 bases and J 8 bases, with 12 bases left between them. The CDR3 region has the DNA TGCGCCAGCAGCTTGGAGGACGCGGGGCAGCAGTACTTC. It specifies CASSLEDAGQQYF.

This clonotype came up many times. J is TRBJ2-7 and V is TRBV18, with D hard to call. V lost 2 bases and J lost 2, with 4 bases in between. There are 12 residues in the CDR3. Germline CDR1 KGHSH, CDR2 LQKENI. The CDR3 sequence: CASSPGPYEQYF. CDR3 DNA sequence: TGTGCCAGCTCACCAGGGCCCTACGAGCAGTACTTC.

This clonotype was picked up many times. CDR3 in amino acids: CASSIRVGNYGYTF. CDR3 bases: TGTGCCAGTAGTATTCGAGTGGGGAACTATGGCTACACCTTC. V gene TRBV19 combines with J gene TRBJ1-2, with no clear D. The CDR3 spans 14 residues. The germline V gene has CDR1 LNHDA and CDR2 SQIVND (reference sequence). The V end was cut by 3 bases, the J end by 2 bases, with 10 bases between. Full variable domain (rest looked up from reference TRBV19 and TRBJ1-2): DGGITQSPKYLFRKEGQNVTLSCEQNLNHDAMYWYRQDPGQGLRLIYYSQIVNDFQKGDIAEGYSVSREKKESFPLTVTSAQKNPTAFYLCASSIRVGNYGYTFGSGTRLTVV.

This clonotype was counted many times. The chain joins TRBV3-1 to TRBJ2-2; 14 positions match TRBD2. Germline V lookup: CDR1 LGHDT, CDR2 YNNKEL (reference sequence). V shed 4 bases and J 7 bases; nucleotides not matched to a gene: 5. CDR3 length: 16 residues. The DNA of the CDR3 is TGTGCCAGCAGCCGACTAGCGGGGGGGCATAACGGGGAGCTGTTTTTT. It yields the protein CASSRLAGGHNGELFF.

The table lists this clonotype with many counts. The rearrangement joins TRBV7-2 to TRBJ2-1; TRBD2 matches 13 bases. Germline CDR1 reads SGHTA; CDR2 reads FQGNSA. The V gene end was trimmed by 5 bases and the J gene end by 4 bases; junction bases not matched to a gene: 8. There are 17 residues in the CDR3. The CDR3 sequence: CASSPGLAGTRYNEQFF. DNA of the CDR3: TGTGCCAGCAGCCCGGGACTAGCGGGGACTCGGTACAATGAGCAGTTCTTC. The complete variable domain, with remaining parts taken from reference TRBV7-2 and TRBJ2-1, reads GAGVSQSPSNKVTEKGKDVELRCDPISGHTALYWYRQSLGQGLEFLIYFQGNSAPDKSGLPSDRFSAERTGGSVSTLTIQRTQQEDSAVYLCASSPGLAGTRYNEQFFGPGTRLTVL.